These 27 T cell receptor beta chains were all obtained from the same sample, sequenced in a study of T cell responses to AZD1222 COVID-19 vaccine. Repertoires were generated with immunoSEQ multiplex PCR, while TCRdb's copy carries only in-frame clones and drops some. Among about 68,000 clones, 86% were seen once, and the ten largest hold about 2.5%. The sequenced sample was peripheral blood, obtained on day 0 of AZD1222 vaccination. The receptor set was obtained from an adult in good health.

CDR3 in amino acids: CASSLNRGDEQYF. CDR3 nucleotide sequence: TGTGCCAGCAGTTTGAACAGGGGAGACGAGCAGTACTTC. The V and J genes are TRBV27 and TRBJ2-7, with 7 nucleotides matching TRBD1. From germline, CDR1 is MNHEY and CDR2 SMNVEV (reference sequence). With V trimmed by 3 bases and J by 5 bases, 4 bases remained unmatched. This CDR3 spans 13 amino acids.

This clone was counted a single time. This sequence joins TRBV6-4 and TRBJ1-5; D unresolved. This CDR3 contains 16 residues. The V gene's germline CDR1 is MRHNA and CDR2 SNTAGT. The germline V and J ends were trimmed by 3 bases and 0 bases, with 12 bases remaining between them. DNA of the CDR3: TGTGCCAGCAGTGATCCGGACCCGAGTAGCAATCAGCCCCAGCATTTT. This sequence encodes CASSDPDPSSNQPQHF.

The CDR3 DNA reads TGTGCCAGCAGCTTGGGAGGGGGCCAAGAGACCCAGTACTTC. Encoded protein: CASSLGGGQETQYF. The chain links TRBV5-5 to TRBJ2-5, with D possibly matching TRBD1 (6 bases). The CDR3 loop spans 14 amino acids. The germline V and J ends were trimmed by 0 bases and 1 base, with 7 bases remaining between them. Germline V gene lookup returns CDR1 SGHKS and CDR2 YYEKEE (reference sequence). The variable domain in full, with the rest retrieved from reference TRBV5-5 and TRBJ2-5, is DAGVTQSPTHLIKTRGQQVTLRCSPISGHKSVSWYQQVLGQGPQFIFQYYEKEERGRGNFPDRFSARQFPNYSSELNVNALLLGDSALYLCASSLGGGQETQYFGPGTRLLVL.

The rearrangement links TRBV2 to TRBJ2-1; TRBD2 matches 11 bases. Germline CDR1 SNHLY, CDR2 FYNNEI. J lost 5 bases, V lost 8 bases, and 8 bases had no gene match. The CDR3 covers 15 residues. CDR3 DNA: TGTGCCAGCCCAGAGGGGACTAGCGGTAACAATGAGCAGTTCTTC. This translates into CASPEGTSGNNEQFF.

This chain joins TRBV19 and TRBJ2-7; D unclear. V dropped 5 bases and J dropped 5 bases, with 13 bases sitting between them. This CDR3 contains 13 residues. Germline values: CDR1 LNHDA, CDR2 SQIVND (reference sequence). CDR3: CASSPYGHHEQYF. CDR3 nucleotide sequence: TGTGCCAGTAGTCCGTACGGCCACCACGAGCAGTACTTC.

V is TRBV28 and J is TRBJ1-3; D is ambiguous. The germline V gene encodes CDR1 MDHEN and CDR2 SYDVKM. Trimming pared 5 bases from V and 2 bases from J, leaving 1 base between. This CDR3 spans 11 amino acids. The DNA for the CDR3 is TGTGCCAGCAGTACTGGAAACACCATATATTTT. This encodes CASSTGNTIYF.

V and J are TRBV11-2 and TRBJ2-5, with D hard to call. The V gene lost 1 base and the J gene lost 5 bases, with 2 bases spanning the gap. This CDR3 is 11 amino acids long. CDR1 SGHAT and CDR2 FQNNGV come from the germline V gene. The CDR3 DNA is TGTGCCAGCAGCTTAGGGGAGACCCAGTACTTC. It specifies CASSLGETQYF.

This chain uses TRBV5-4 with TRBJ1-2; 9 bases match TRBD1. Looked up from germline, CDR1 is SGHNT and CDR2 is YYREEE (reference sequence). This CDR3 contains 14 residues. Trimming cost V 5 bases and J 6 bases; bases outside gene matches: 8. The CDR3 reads CASSRDRESDGYTF. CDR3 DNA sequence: TGTGCCAGCAGTCGGGACAGGGAGTCCGATGGCTACACCTTC.

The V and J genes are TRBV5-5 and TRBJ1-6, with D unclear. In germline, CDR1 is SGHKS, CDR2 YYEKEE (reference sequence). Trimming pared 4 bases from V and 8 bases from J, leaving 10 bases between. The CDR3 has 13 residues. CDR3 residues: CASSPSADSPLHF. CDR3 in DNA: TGTGCCAGCAGCCCATCCGCGGATTCACCCCTCCACTTT.

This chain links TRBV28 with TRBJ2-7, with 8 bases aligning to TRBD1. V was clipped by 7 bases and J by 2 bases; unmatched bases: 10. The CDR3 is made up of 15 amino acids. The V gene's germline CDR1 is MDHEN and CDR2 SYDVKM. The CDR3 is CASTSGQALTYEQYF. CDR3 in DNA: TGTGCCAGCACCTCGGGACAGGCCCTTACCTACGAGCAGTACTTC.

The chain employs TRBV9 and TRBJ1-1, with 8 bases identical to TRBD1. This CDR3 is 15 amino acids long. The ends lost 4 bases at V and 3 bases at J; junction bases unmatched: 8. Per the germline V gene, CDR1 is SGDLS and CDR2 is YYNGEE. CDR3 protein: CASSPPGQDYTEAFF. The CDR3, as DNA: TGTGCCAGCAGCCCACCGGGACAGGACTACACTGAAGCTTTCTTT. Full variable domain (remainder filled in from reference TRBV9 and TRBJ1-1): DSGVTQTPKHLITATGQRVTLRCSPRSGDLSVYWYQQSLDQGLQFLIQYYNGEERAKGNILERFSAQQFPDLHSELNLSSLELGDSALYFCASSPPGQDYTEAFFGQGTRLTVV.

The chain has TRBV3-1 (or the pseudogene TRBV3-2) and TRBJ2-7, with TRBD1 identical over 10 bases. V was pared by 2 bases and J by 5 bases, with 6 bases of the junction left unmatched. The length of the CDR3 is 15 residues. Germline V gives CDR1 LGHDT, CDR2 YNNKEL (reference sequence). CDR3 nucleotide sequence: TGTGCCAGCAGCCAATGGACAGGGGGGAGTAACGAGCAGTACTTC. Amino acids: CASSQWTGGSNEQYF.

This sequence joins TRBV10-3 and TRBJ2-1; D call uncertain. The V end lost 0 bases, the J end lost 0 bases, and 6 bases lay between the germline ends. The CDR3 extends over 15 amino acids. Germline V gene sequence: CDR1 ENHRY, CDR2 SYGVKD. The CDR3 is CAISESGVSYNEQFF. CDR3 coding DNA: TGTGCCATCAGTGAGTCAGGAGTCTCCTACAATGAGCAGTTCTTC.

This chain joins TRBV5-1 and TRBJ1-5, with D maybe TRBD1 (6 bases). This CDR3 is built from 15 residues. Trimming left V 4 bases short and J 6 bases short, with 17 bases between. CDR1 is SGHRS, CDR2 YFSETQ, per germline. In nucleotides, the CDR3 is TGCGCCAGCAGCCCCCTGGGGGGCGGCCGTCAGCCCCAGCATTTT. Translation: CASSPLGGGRQPQHF.

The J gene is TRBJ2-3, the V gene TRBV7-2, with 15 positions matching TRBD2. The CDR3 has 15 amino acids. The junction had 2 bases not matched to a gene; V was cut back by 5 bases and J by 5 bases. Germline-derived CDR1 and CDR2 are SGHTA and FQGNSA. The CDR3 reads CASSKGLAGGDTQYF. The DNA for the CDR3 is TGTGCCAGCAGCAAGGGACTAGCGGGAGGAGATACGCAGTATTTT.

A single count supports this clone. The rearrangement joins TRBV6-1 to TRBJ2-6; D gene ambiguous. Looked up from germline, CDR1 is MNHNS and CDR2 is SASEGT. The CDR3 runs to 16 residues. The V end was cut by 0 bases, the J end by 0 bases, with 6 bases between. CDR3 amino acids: CASSEALTSGANVLTF. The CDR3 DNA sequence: TGTGCCAGCAGTGAAGCTCTTACCTCTGGGGCCAACGTCCTGACTTTC.

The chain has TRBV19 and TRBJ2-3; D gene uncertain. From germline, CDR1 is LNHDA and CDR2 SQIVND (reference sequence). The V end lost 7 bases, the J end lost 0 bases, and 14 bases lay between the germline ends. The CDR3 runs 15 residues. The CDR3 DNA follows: TGTGCCAGTAAAACGCCCTGGGGAAGCACAGATACGCAGTATTTT. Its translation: CASKTPWGSTDTQYF.

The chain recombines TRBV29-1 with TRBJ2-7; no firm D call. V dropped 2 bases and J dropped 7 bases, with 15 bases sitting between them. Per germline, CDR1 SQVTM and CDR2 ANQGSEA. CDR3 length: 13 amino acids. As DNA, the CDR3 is TGCAGCGTTGAATTACCGCTGCGGCCGGAGCAGTACTTC. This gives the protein CSVELPLRPEQYF.

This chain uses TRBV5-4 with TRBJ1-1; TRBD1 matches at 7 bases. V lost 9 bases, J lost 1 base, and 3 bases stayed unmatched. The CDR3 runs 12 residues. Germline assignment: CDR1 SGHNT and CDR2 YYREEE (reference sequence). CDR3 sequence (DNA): TGTGCCACTCAGGGGGAGAACACTGAAGCTTTCTTT. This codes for CATQGENTEAFF.

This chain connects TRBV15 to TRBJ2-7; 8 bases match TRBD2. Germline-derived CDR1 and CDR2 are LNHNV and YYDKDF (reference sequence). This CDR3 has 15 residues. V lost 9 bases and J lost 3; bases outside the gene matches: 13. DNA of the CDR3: TGTGCCACTGGGGACGGGGGGGGGCGGGACTACGAGCAGTACTTC. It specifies CATGDGGGRDYEQYF.

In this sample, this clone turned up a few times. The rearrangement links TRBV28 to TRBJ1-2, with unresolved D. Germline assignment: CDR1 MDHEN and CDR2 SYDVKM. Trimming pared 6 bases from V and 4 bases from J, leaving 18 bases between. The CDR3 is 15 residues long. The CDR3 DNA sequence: TGTGCCAGCAGCTTGGAACGGGTGCCCCTCTATGGCTACACCTTC. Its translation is CASSLERVPLYGYTF.

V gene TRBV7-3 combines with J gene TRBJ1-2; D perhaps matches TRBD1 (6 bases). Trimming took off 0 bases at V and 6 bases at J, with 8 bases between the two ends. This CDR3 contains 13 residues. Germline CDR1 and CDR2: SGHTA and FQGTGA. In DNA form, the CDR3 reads TGTGCCAGCAGCTTAACGGGGGCAGATGGCTACACCTTC. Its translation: CASSLTGADGYTF.

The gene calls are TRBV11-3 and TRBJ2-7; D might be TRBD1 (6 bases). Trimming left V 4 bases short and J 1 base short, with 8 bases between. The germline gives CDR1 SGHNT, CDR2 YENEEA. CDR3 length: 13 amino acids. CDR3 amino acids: CASSSQGSYEQYF. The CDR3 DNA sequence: TGTGCCAGCAGCTCACAGGGTTCCTACGAGCAGTACTTC.

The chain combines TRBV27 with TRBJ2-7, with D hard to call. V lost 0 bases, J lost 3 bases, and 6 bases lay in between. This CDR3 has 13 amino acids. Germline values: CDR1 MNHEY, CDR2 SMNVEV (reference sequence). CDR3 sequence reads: CASSLSPGYEQYF. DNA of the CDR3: TGTGCCAGCAGTTTATCTCCGGGCTACGAGCAGTACTTC.

The CDR3 sequence: CASSTPAGDQPQHF. The DNA of the CDR3 is TGTGCCAGCAGCACCCCAGCGGGGGATCAGCCCCAGCATTTT. V gene TRBV21-1 combines with J gene TRBJ1-5. TRBV21-1 has pseudogene status. This CDR3 has 14 amino acids.

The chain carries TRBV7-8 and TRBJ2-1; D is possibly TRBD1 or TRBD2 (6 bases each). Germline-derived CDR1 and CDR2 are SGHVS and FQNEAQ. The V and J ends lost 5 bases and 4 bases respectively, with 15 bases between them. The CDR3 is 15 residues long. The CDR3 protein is CASSPLGGPYNEQFF. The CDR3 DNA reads TGTGCCAGCAGCCCATTAGGGGGGCCGTACAATGAGCAGTTCTTC. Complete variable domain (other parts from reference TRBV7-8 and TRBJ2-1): GAGVSQSPRYKVAKRGQDVALRCDPISGHVSLFWYQQALGQGPEFLTYFQNEAQLDKSGLPSDRFFAERPEGSVSTLKIQRTQQEDSAVYLCASSPLGGPYNEQFFGPGTRLTVL.

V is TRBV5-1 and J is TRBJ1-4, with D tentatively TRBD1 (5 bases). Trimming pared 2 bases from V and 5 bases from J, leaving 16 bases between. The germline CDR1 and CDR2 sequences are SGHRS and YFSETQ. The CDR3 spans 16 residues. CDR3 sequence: CASSFGRGGVNEKLFF. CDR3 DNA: TGCGCCAGCAGCTTCGGGCGCGGGGGGGTAAATGAAAAACTGTTTTTT.